This T cell receptor (beta chain) was sequenced for a study of T cell responses to AZD1222 COVID-19 vaccine (dated by TCRdb to the early 2020s). Regarding the complete study: A total of 233 trial participants underwent TCR sequencing, of whom about 200 received two doses of AZD1222 and some 26 received two doses of the MenACWY control vaccine. Trial participants were enrolled by age into subgroups of 18-55, 56-69 and 70-plus years, and approximately 150, 30 and 60 TCR-sequenced participants, respectively, were included in these subgroups. What the work shows at the level of the full study, not this receptor alone: No day 14 peak-response samples were available, so repertoires were characterized only after the peak T cell response. The 56-69-year group was small, and its depth increase did not reach significance, likely because of low power. The vaccine-associated CD4 TCRs covered the entire spike protein, and the dominant responses fell in regions 160-218 and 743-854. Conclusions about previously exposed vaccinees were limited because only five to seven AZD1222 recipients were SARS-CoV-2 seropositive at baseline. Epitopes outside the regions mutated in the B.1.351 and B.1.1.7 variants were reportedly recognized by nearly half of the unique spike-specific TCRs. Participants were mostly white British and included more females than males, and it was suggested by the authors that clonal diversity may have been underestimated. After two AZD1222 doses, spike-specific TCR breadth and depth were significantly higher than at day 0 and than in MenACWY recipients.

On this clone itself: Its antigen is not yet known. No much larger clonotype is one base removed from it; base qualities were not supplied.

This specimen's time point label, interpreted: about 28 days (+/-7) after the second vaccine dose. The intended sense of this specimen's treatment or condition label: meningococcal conjugate vaccine given as trial control. Vaccinee samples were obtained from the UK trials COV001 and COV002, which included a single-blind randomized controlled phase 2/3 trial of AZD1222 (ChAdOx1 nCoV-19) in healthy adults. For TCRbeta chain sequencing, PBMC samples from trial participants were taken at day 0 and at day 28 after the second dose. The CDR3 numbers 14 residues from cysteine through phenylalanine. This entry keeps only the CDR3 DNA: 42 bases, framed from base 1. From a lookup of the germline V gene, CDR1 and CDR2 are SGHAT and FQNNGV. V is clipped by 1 base and J by 2 bases, and the sequence between their germline boundaries is 8 bases long. The CDR3 regions of human TCRbeta chains were analyzed by immunosequencing. Concerning the study's data processing: Repertoire TCRs were checked for matches against a reference library of SARS-CoV-2-specific TCRs that had been generated using the MIRA antigen-specificity platform. Breadth meant the fraction of unique TCRs that were SARS-CoV-2-associated, whereas depth meant the fraction of total T cells that were SARS-CoV-2-associated. Using the MIRA data, every spike-specific TCR was mapped to the spike region that the TCR reacted to and assigned to either a CD4 or a CD8 class. Log10-transformed breadth and depth values were compared by one-way ANOVA with Sidak's multiple comparisons tests. In TCRdb, the immuneACCESS table is reduced to in-frame sequences with V and J assigned. These tables do not hold every clone; where another copy was compared, an unresolved V gene accounts for under half, and the others remain unexplained. V and J calls and clone size are as listed in that table; D and trimming were resolved from the DNA. In all, the sample holds around 210,000 clones, and about 94% of those were seen once. The ten biggest clones cover approximately 1.7% of the sample.

The rearranged segments are TRBV11-2 and TRBJ1-2, with no D gene named confidently. This sequence originates from an adult who received the MenACWY meningococcal vaccine as a control. The sample in question was peripheral blood, obtained 28 days after the second dose of the MenACWY control vaccine. The CDR3: CASSLGGSNYGYTF. The nucleotide sequence is TGTGCCAGCAGCTTAGGAGGGTCGAACTATGGCTACACCTTC.